The 32 T cell receptor beta chains presented below share a single source sample, sequenced in a study of shared clonotypes between healthy human individuals. Using immunoSEQ multiplex PCR, the repertoire was profiled, and TCRdb retains in-frame clones only, with some absent. This sample has millions of clones, with over 90% found just once. Sequencing used naive CD4+ T cells from PBMCs. Indicated subset: CD45RA+ positively selected. The receptors come from a man aged 18 to 30 in good health. Some clones in this sample may be carry-over from other donors' samples.

On this clone: Other DNA sequences in the same sample also yield this CDR3. V is TRBV28 and J is TRBJ1-1, with a weak D call TRBD1 (5 bases). The CDR3 has 15 amino acids. Germline loops: CDR1 MDHEN, CDR2 SYDVKM. Trimming took off 3 bases at V and 0 bases at J, with 11 bases between the two ends. This CDR3 is CASSFGGALNTEAFF. CDR3 coding DNA: TGTGCCAGCAGTTTTGGCGGGGCTTTGAACACTGAAGCTTTCTTT.

The count of this clone is one. V usage is TRBV5-1 and J usage is TRBJ2-1; D is perhaps TRBD1 (6 bases). V gave up 8 bases and J gave up 6 bases, with 21 bases separating them. There are 15 residues in the CDR3. Germline V CDR1 and CDR2: SGHRS, YFSETQ. CDR3 amino acids: CASTRDIPKRNEQFF. The CDR3, as DNA: TGCGCCAGTACACGGGACATCCCTAAGCGCAATGAGCAGTTCTTC.

This rearrangement joins TRBV9 to TRBJ2-2; 8 nucleotides line up with TRBD2. This CDR3 has 18 amino acids. Germline CDR1 reads SGDLS; CDR2 reads YYNGEE. The V segment lost 4 bases and the J segment 1 base; nucleotides outside the gene matches: 12. Here the CDR3 reads CASSPHRGGWGNTGELFF. CDR3 DNA: TGTGCCAGCAGCCCACACCGGGGGGGTTGGGGGAACACCGGGGAGCTGTTTTTT.

The J gene is TRBJ2-3, the V gene TRBV5-1; D remains unclear. CDR1 and CDR2 from the germline V gene are SGHRS and YFSETQ. The CDR3 has 15 amino acids. V was cut by 4 bases and J by 1 base, with 13 bases left in between. This CDR3 is CASSIQDRRTDTQYF. CDR3 coding DNA: TGCGCCAGCAGCATTCAGGATCGCCGCACAGATACGCAGTATTTT. The full variable domain, in which reference TRBV5-1 and TRBJ2-3 provide the parts outside the CDR3, is KAGVTQTPRYLIKTRGQQVTLSCSPISGHRSVSWYQQTPGQGLQFLFEYFSETQRNKGNFPGRFSGRQFSNSRSEMNVSTLELGDSALYLCASSIQDRRTDTQYFGPGTRLTVL.

In the case of this clone: The same CDR3 is also encoded by other DNA sequences in this sample. This chain links TRBV18 with TRBJ1-1; unclear D gene. This CDR3 is built from 14 residues. Germline V gene data show CDR1 as KGHSH and CDR2 as LQKENI. V lost 3 bases, J lost 1 base, and 9 bases lay in between. CDR3 protein: CASSPTGGNTEAFF. DNA of the CDR3: TGTGCCAGCTCACCGACGGGTGGGAACACTGAAGCTTTCTTT. Filled out from reference TRBV18 and TRBJ1-1, the complete variable domain reads NAGVMQNPRHLVRRRGQEARLRCSPMKGHSHVYWYRQLPEEGLKFMVYLQKENIIDESGMPKERFSAEFPKEGPSILRIQQVVRGDSAAYFCASSPTGGNTEAFFGQGTRLTVV.

The chain is built from TRBV7-3 and TRBJ2-7, with no clear D. V dropped 2 bases and J dropped 2 bases, with 10 bases sitting between them. Germline values: CDR1 SGHTA, CDR2 FQGTGA. The CDR3 is 14 amino acids. CDR3 protein: CASSLGQAPYEQYF. CDR3 in DNA: TGTGCCAGCAGCTTAGGGCAGGCCCCCTACGAGCAGTACTTC.

V is TRBV7-3 and J is TRBJ1-3; D unresolved. CDR1 SGHTA and CDR2 FQGTGA come from the germline V gene. The CDR3 runs to 15 residues. V lost 1 base and J lost 1, with 8 bases in between. This chain's CDR3 is CASSLSDGSGNTIYF. In DNA, the CDR3 is TGTGCCAGCAGCTTAAGTGACGGTTCTGGAAACACCATATATTTT.

This chain joins TRBV19 and TRBJ1-5; possibly TRBD1 for D (5 bases). The germline gives CDR1 LNHDA, CDR2 SQIVND (reference sequence). V shed 1 base and J shed 2 bases, with 12 bases lying between them. The CDR3 spans 16 residues. The CDR3 here is CASSIGTGPGNQPQHF. The CDR3 DNA follows: TGTGCCAGTAGTATAGGTACAGGTCCGGGCAATCAGCCCCAGCATTTT.

V is TRBV28 and J is TRBJ2-2; unclear D gene. This CDR3 region has 13 residues. Trimming shortened V by 8 bases and J by 7 bases, and 14 bases separated the two germline ends. Germline values: CDR1 MDHEN, CDR2 SYDVKM. The CDR3 coding sequence is TGTGCCAGCTGCGTTAGGCTCGGCGGGGAGCTGTTTTTT. It yields the protein CASCVRLGGELFF.

The V and J genes are TRBV5-1 and TRBJ2-3; 7 nucleotides line up with TRBD1. With 3 bases clipped from V and 4 bases from J, the junction kept 11 bases outside the gene matches. This CDR3 spans 16 amino acids. In germline, CDR1 is SGHRS, CDR2 YFSETQ. CDR3 in amino acids: CASSWLMGQGADTQYF. The CDR3 DNA reads TGCGCCAGCAGCTGGCTCATGGGGCAGGGGGCAGATACGCAGTATTTT. Full variable domain (rest looked up from reference TRBV5-1 and TRBJ2-3): KAGVTQTPRYLIKTRGQQVTLSCSPISGHRSVSWYQQTPGQGLQFLFEYFSETQRNKGNFPGRFSGRQFSNSRSEMNVSTLELGDSALYLCASSWLMGQGADTQYFGPGTRLTVL.

As to this clone: The same CDR3 can be traced to other DNA sequences in this sample. The V and J genes are TRBV7-3 and TRBJ1-5; unclear D gene. V dropped 0 bases and J dropped 0 bases, with 3 bases sitting between them. The length of the CDR3 is 14 residues. Germline CDR1 reads SGHTA; CDR2 reads FQGTGA. The CDR3 region is CASSLTGSNQPQHF. In DNA, the CDR3 is TGTGCCAGCAGCTTAACGGGTAGCAATCAGCCCCAGCATTTT.

J is TRBJ2-5 and V is TRBV5-5, with 8 bases matching TRBD1. The CDR3 totals 15 residues. Germline trimming cut 4 bases from V and 5 bases from J; bases unmatched to any gene: 10. Germline V CDR1 and CDR2: SGHKS, YYEKEE (reference sequence). The CDR3 region is CASSGWTGREETQYF. As DNA, the CDR3 is TGTGCCAGCAGCGGATGGACAGGGCGAGAGGAGACCCAGTACTTC.

Written as DNA, the CDR3 is TGTGCCAGCAGCTTAGCCCCCCGGACTAGCCTTAATGAGCAGTTCTTC. It translates to CASSLAPRTSLNEQFF. The rearrangement joins TRBV7-6 to TRBJ2-1; TRBD2 matches at 8 bases. Germline trimming cut 0 bases from V and 7 bases from J; bases unmatched to any gene: 8. This CDR3 spans 16 amino acids. Germline values: CDR1 SGHVS, CDR2 FNYEAQ.

Comment on this clone: The sample carries other DNA sequences with the same CDR3. The chain joins TRBV18 to TRBJ1-5; tentatively, D is TRBD1 (5 bases). From germline, CDR1 is KGHSH and CDR2 LQKENI. V lost 1 base to trimming and J lost 7 bases, with 8 bases between them. The CDR3 runs 13 residues. CDR3 nucleotides: TGTGCCAGCTCACCACGGGGGGAGCAGCCCCAGCATTTT. Its protein is CASSPRGEQPQHF. Supplemented by reference TRBV18 and TRBJ1-5, the full variable domain reads NAGVMQNPRHLVRRRGQEARLRCSPMKGHSHVYWYRQLPEEGLKFMVYLQKENIIDESGMPKERFSAEFPKEGPSILRIQQVVRGDSAAYFCASSPRGEQPQHFGDGTRLSIL.

This chain links TRBV29-1 with TRBJ1-4, with no clear D. The CDR3 runs to 13 residues. Germline V CDR1 and CDR2: SQVTM, ANQGSEA. Trimming removed 7 bases from V and 8 bases from J, with 17 bases in between. This CDR3 reads CSALSKLGEKLFF. The DNA for the CDR3 is TGCAGCGCCCTCTCGAAGTTGGGAGAAAAACTGTTTTTT.

This clone has only one observation. V is TRBV10-3 and J is TRBJ1-4, with 7 nucleotides matching TRBD1. Germline V gene data show CDR1 as ENHRY and CDR2 as SYGVKD. V shed 3 bases, J shed 6 bases, and the junction held 7 bases outside the gene matches. This CDR3 is built from 15 residues. This chain's CDR3 is CAISDSRQGDEKLFF. CDR3 DNA sequence: TGTGCCATCAGTGACTCCAGACAGGGCGATGAAAAACTGTTTTTT.

This chain joins TRBV19 and TRBJ2-7; 7 bases map to TRBD2. CDR1 and CDR2 (germline): LNHDA, SQIVND (reference sequence). CDR3 length: 14 residues. Trimming removed 6 bases from V and 7 bases from J; junction bases left unmatched: 12. As DNA, the CDR3 is TGTGCCAGTAGAGGCGGGGGACTGGGAGAGGAGCAGTACTTC. Translated, it gives CASRGGGLGEEQYF. The entire variable domain, with the rest obtained from reference TRBV19 and TRBJ2-7, is as follows: DGGITQSPKYLFRKEGQNVTLSCEQNLNHDAMYWYRQDPGQGLRLIYYSQIVNDFQKGDIAEGYSVSREKKESFPLTVTSAQKNPTAFYLCASRGGGLGEEQYFGPGTRLTVT.

V usage is TRBV5-1 and J usage is TRBJ2-7; 8 nucleotides line up with TRBD2. CDR1 is SGHRS and CDR2 is YFSETQ in the germline V gene. V gave up 4 bases and J gave up 9 bases; unmatched junction bases: 18. This CDR3 has 16 amino acids. The CDR3 nucleotides read TGCGCCAGCAGCCGGGGGGCTAGCGGGTCACCCCAAGGGCAGTACTTC. Translating gives CASSRGASGSPQGQYF.

Concerning this clone: Other DNA sequences in this specimen translate into the identical CDR3. V and J are TRBV29-1 and TRBJ2-7; D ambiguous. CDR1 and CDR2 (germline): SQVTM, ANQGSEA. V lost 5 bases and J lost 3, with 5 bases in between. The CDR3 runs to 10 residues. CDR3 amino acids: CSVYSYEQYF. The CDR3 nucleotides are TGCAGCGTTTACAGCTACGAGCAGTACTTC.

In its sample, this clone was seen once. At one end the junction does not follow the germline gene, possibly because of a read error. The chain combines TRBV19 with TRBJ2-2; D gene unclear. The V gene's germline CDR1 is LNHDA and CDR2 SQIVND (reference sequence). The CDR3 runs 15 residues. The CDR3 DNA follows: TGTGCCAGTAGTATGAGGCGAACGAACGCCGGGGAGCTGTTTTTT. Residues: CASSMRRTNAGELFF.

The genes are TRBV27 and TRBJ1-2, with D possibly TRBD1 on 5 matching bases. The V and J ends lost 3 bases and 5 bases respectively, with 10 bases between them. The germline V gene encodes CDR1 MNHEY and CDR2 SMNVEV (reference sequence). The CDR3 has 13 amino acids. Here the CDR3 reads CASSFYEGYGYTF. CDR3 DNA sequence: TGTGCCAGCAGTTTTTATGAGGGGTATGGCTACACCTTC.

This chain connects TRBV10-3 to TRBJ1-1, with 8 bases that match TRBD1. The V gene end was trimmed by 3 bases and the J gene end by 4 bases; junction bases not matched to a gene: 4. Germline V lookup: CDR1 ENHRY, CDR2 SYGVKD. This CDR3 region has 14 residues. This chain's CDR3 is CAISETGGSTEAFF. The CDR3, as DNA: TGTGCCATCAGTGAAACAGGGGGGAGCACTGAAGCTTTCTTT.

V gene TRBV7-3 combines with J gene TRBJ2-1; D is perhaps TRBD1 (5 bases). The V and J ends lost 2 bases and 2 bases respectively, with 13 bases between them. CDR1 SGHTA and CDR2 FQGTGA come from the germline V gene. This CDR3 is 16 amino acids long. The CDR3 sequence: CASSLLAGNTYNEQFF. DNA of the CDR3: TGTGCCAGCAGCTTACTGGCAGGGAACACCTACAATGAGCAGTTCTTC.

The CDR3 nucleotides read TGCAGCGTTGAGCCAGGCTCCTACAATGAGCAGTTCTTC. It codes for CSVEPGSYNEQFF. The gene calls are TRBV29-1 and TRBJ2-1; no definite D call. V dropped 3 bases and J dropped 0 bases, with 6 bases sitting between them. The germline gives CDR1 SQVTM, CDR2 ANQGSEA. This CDR3 comprises 13 residues.

This clone was seen just once. CDR3 sequence: CASSASGTGVKYF. In DNA form, the CDR3 reads TGTGCCAGCAGTGCGTCCGGGACAGGGGTGAAGTATTTT. V gene TRBV27 combines with J gene TRBJ2-3, with TRBD1 matching over 10 bases. CDR3 length: 13 residues. Germline-derived CDR1 and CDR2 are MNHEY and SMNVEV (reference sequence). V trimming: 5 bases; J trimming: 13 bases; junction bases outside the gene matches: 9.

The rearrangement uses TRBV5-1 and TRBJ2-7, with 7 bases that match TRBD1. This CDR3 spans 14 amino acids. Germline lookup yields CDR1 SGHRS and CDR2 YFSETQ. V lost 7 bases, J lost 0 bases, and 7 bases stayed unmatched. CDR3 DNA sequence: TGCGCCAGCTCTACGGACAGGAGCTCCTACGAGCAGTACTTC. Protein product: CASSTDRSSYEQYF.

The V gene is TRBV28, the J gene TRBJ1-5; D may be TRBD1 (5 bases). This CDR3 is built from 15 residues. V was cut by 3 bases and J by 7 bases, with 16 bases left in between. Germline values: CDR1 MDHEN, CDR2 SYDVKM. The CDR3 bases are TGTGCCAGCAGTTTCCAGGGACTCCTAAGGCAGCCCCAGCATTTT. Its translation is CASSFQGLLRQPQHF. The full variable domain, rest sourced from reference TRBV28 and TRBJ1-5, is DVKVTQSSRYLVKRTGEKVFLECVQDMDHENMFWYRQDPGLGLRLIYFSYDVKMKEKGDIPEGYSVSREKKERFSLILESASTNQTSMYLCASSFQGLLRQPQHFGDGTRLSIL.

V and J are TRBV5-4 and TRBJ2-2; D may be TRBD2 (5 bases). The CDR3 is 14 amino acids. With 4 bases removed from V and 4 bases from J, the gap between germline ends came to 11 bases. CDR1 and CDR2 (germline): SGHNT, YYREEE (reference sequence). The CDR3 reads CASSVALATGELFF. The CDR3 DNA reads as TGTGCCAGCAGCGTGGCCCTAGCCACCGGGGAGCTGTTTTTT. The variable domain in full, completed from reference TRBV5-4 and TRBJ2-2, reads ETGVTQSPTHLIKTRGQQVTLRCSSQSGHNTVSWYQQALGQGPQFIFQYYREEENGRGNFPPRFSGLQFPNYSSELNVNALELDDSALYLCASSVALATGELFFGEGSRLTVL.

This clone was seen once. The chain has TRBV5-1 and TRBJ2-3, with a weak D call TRBD1 (6 bases). Germline CDR1 and CDR2: SGHRS and YFSETQ. There are 14 residues in the CDR3. The germline V and J ends were trimmed by 3 bases and 5 bases, with 13 bases remaining between them. The CDR3, as DNA: TGCGCCAGCAGCTCGCAGGGGTACGGAGATACGCAGTATTTT. This translates into CASSSQGYGDTQYF.

J is TRBJ1-2 and V is TRBV13; D call uncertain. CDR1 and CDR2 (germline): PRHDT, FYEKMQ (reference sequence). The CDR3 length is 11 residues. The ends were cut back, 1 base at V and 8 bases at J, with 5 bases in the middle. For the CDR3, the DNA is TGTGCCAGCAGCTTAGATGGGGGCTACACCTTC. The encoded protein is CASSLDGGYTF.

J is TRBJ2-1 and V is TRBV7-9, with D possibly matching TRBD1 (5 bases). The CDR3 sequence is 16 residues long. V lost 2 bases and J lost 0, with 11 bases in between. Germline lookup yields CDR1 SEHNR and CDR2 FQNEAQ (reference sequence). CDR3 bases: TGTGCCAGCAGCTTAAATCAGGGTAGCTCCTACAATGAGCAGTTCTTC. It is translated as CASSLNQGSSYNEQFF.

The rearrangement joins TRBV5-1 to TRBJ1-4; TRBD1 aligns across 8 bases. The CDR3 totals 15 residues. CDR1 and CDR2 (germline): SGHRS, YFSETQ. J gave up 8 bases and V 4 bases, and 10 bases lay outside the gene matches. This CDR3 is CASSLVVDRAEKLFF. In DNA, the CDR3 is TGCGCCAGCAGCCTGGTGGTGGACAGGGCGGAAAAACTGTTTTTT. The variable domain in full, with the rest retrieved from reference TRBV5-1 and TRBJ1-4, is KAGVTQTPRYLIKTRGQQVTLSCSPISGHRSVSWYQQTPGQGLQFLFEYFSETQRNKGNFPGRFSGRQFSNSRSEMNVSTLELGDSALYLCASSLVVDRAEKLFFGSGTQLSVL.